These T cell receptor beta chains were read from a single sample in a study of blood T cell repertoires in COVID-19. Method: immunoSEQ multiplex PCR; TCRdb's copy keeps in-frame clones and lacks some. The top ten clones hold 2% to 3% of a sample with about 150,000 clones, 75% to 90% of them seen once. The sequencing sample was made of peripheral blood. The receptors come from a woman aged 65 to 85 with acute or convalescent COVID-19. The CDR3 runs from the conserved cysteine through the conserved F or W. The order of the fields is V gene, D gene, J gene, clone size, CDR3 DNA, CDR3 protein. The D gene is left open where the match is weak. Not every row has a clone size; where given, it reads once, few, many or a size class.

V gene: TRBV2
D gene: TRBD2
J gene: TRBJ2-7
clone size: NA
CDR3 DNA: TGTGCCAGCAAGGGACTAGCGGCGGCCGAGCAGTACTTC
CDR3 protein: CASKGLAAAEQYF

V gene: TRBV19
D gene: NA
J gene: TRBJ2-5
clone size: NA
CDR3 DNA: TGTGCCAGTAGCCCGGGACAAGAGACCCAGTACTTC
CDR3 protein: CASSPGQETQYF

V gene: TRBV7-2
D gene: NA
J gene: TRBJ1-5
clone size: NA
CDR3 DNA: TGTGCCAGCAGCCCACGGGGGGGTCAGCCCCAGCATTTT
CDR3 protein: CASSPRGGQPQHF

V gene: TRBV27
D gene: NA
J gene: TRBJ1-3
clone size: NA
CDR3 DNA: TGTGCCAGCAAGCACGAAAAGGATAGGTGGAGGAACACCATATATTTT
CDR3 protein: CASKHEKDRWRNTIYF

V gene: TRBV19
D gene: NA
J gene: TRBJ1-5
clone size: NA
CDR3 DNA: TGTGCCAGTACTCGACAGTGGACAAGCAATCAGCCCCAGCATTTT
CDR3 protein: CASTRQWTSNQPQHF

V gene: TRBV4-1
D gene: TRBD1
J gene: TRBJ2-2
clone size: NA
CDR3 DNA: TGCGCCAGCAGCCTAACAGGGGGCAGTGGGACCGGGGAGCTGTTTTTT
CDR3 protein: CASSLTGGSGTGELFF

V gene: TRBV2
D gene: TRBD1
J gene: TRBJ1-5
clone size: NA
CDR3 DNA: TGTGCCAGCAGGGGGACAGTGAATCAGCCCCAGCATTTT
CDR3 protein: CASRGTVNQPQHF

V gene: TRBV25-1
D gene: TRBD1
J gene: TRBJ1-2
clone size: NA
CDR3 DNA: TGTGCCAGCAGTGCAACCCCGGGACAGGGGAGTGGCTACACCTTC
CDR3 protein: CASSATPGQGSGYTF

V gene: TRBV29-1
D gene: TRBD2
J gene: TRBJ2-3
clone size: NA
CDR3 DNA: TGCAGCGTTGAACTAGCGGGGGCCCGTTCCGATACGCAGTATTTT
CDR3 protein: CSVELAGARSDTQYF

V gene: TRBV18
D gene: TRBD1
J gene: TRBJ1-2
clone size: NA
CDR3 DNA: TGTGCCAGCTCACCAGACAGGGGGCTCGGCTACACCTTC
CDR3 protein: CASSPDRGLGYTF

V gene: TRBV4-1
D gene: NA
J gene: TRBJ1-1
clone size: NA
CDR3 DNA: TGCGCCAGCAGCCCTTCGGGTAACAGGGTCGGGAACACTGAAGCTTTCTTT
CDR3 protein: CASSPSGNRVGNTEAFF

V gene: TRBV5-1
D gene: TRBD2
J gene: TRBJ2-5
clone size: once
CDR3 DNA: TGCGCCAGCAGCTTCCTAAGTAACACAGCGACTAGCGGGGGGGCGTTGGAGACCCAGTACTTC
CDR3 protein: CASSFLSNTATSGGALETQYF

V gene: TRBV5-4
D gene: TRBD1
J gene: TRBJ2-3
clone size: NA
CDR3 DNA: TGTGCCAGCAGCTCCCAGGGGGCGGGAGATACGCAGTATTTT
CDR3 protein: CASSSQGAGDTQYF

V gene: TRBV6-5
D gene: NA
J gene: TRBJ2-1
clone size: NA
CDR3 DNA: TGTGCCAGCAGTTCCCCAGGCAATGAGCAGTTCTTC
CDR3 protein: CASSSPGNEQFF

V gene: TRBV7-9
D gene: TRBD2
J gene: TRBJ2-3
clone size: NA
CDR3 DNA: TGTGCCAGCAGCTTGACTAGCGGAATTCGCACAGATACGCAGTATTTT
CDR3 protein: CASSLTSGIRTDTQYF

V gene: TRBV27
D gene: TRBD1
J gene: TRBJ2-7
clone size: once
CDR3 DNA: TGTGCCAGCAGGACACGGGACAGGTCCTACGAGCAGTACTTC
CDR3 protein: CASRTRDRSYEQYF

V gene: TRBV2
D gene: TRBD1
J gene: TRBJ1-3
clone size: NA
CDR3 DNA: TGTGCCAGCAGGGACAGGGGATCTGGAAACACCATATATTTT
CDR3 protein: CASRDRGSGNTIYF

V gene: TRBV6-5
D gene: NA
J gene: TRBJ1-2
clone size: NA
CDR3 DNA: TGTGCCAGCAGCCTTAACAGCTATGGCTACACCTTC
CDR3 protein: CASSLNSYGYTF

V gene: TRBV28
D gene: NA
J gene: TRBJ2-3
clone size: once
CDR3 DNA: TGTGCCAGCAGTCAACCGGGGGGCCCAAGCACAGATACGCAGTATTTT
CDR3 protein: CASSQPGGPSTDTQYF

V gene: TRBV3-1/TRBV3-2
D gene: TRBD1
J gene: TRBJ2-3
clone size: NA
CDR3 DNA: TGTGCCAGCGCTACCGGGACAGGGGCGCAGTATTTT
CDR3 protein: CASATGTGAQYF

V gene: TRBV19
D gene: NA
J gene: TRBJ1-2
clone size: NA
CDR3 DNA: TGTGCCAGCCGGACAGCACACGGTGGTGGCTACACCTTC
CDR3 protein: CASRTAHGGGYTF

V gene: TRBV2
D gene: NA
J gene: TRBJ1-5
clone size: NA
CDR3 DNA: TGTGCCAGCAGTGATCGGTCAGGGGTACAGCCCCAGCATTTT
CDR3 protein: CASSDRSGVQPQHF

V gene: TRBV30
D gene: NA
J gene: TRBJ2-7
clone size: NA
CDR3 DNA: TGTGCCTGGAGTTGGGACACCTACGAGCAGTACTTC
CDR3 protein: CAWSWDTYEQYF

V gene: TRBV6-5
D gene: NA
J gene: TRBJ2-3
clone size: NA
CDR3 DNA: TGTGCCAGCAGTTACGGATTCGGGTCAGATACGCAGTATTTT
CDR3 protein: CASSYGFGSDTQYF

V gene: TRBV7-3
D gene: TRBD1
J gene: TRBJ2-2
clone size: NA
CDR3 DNA: TGTGCCAGCAGCCTCGCAGGGGGCACCGGGGAGCTGTTTTTT
CDR3 protein: CASSLAGGTGELFF

V gene: TRBV9
D gene: TRBD1
J gene: TRBJ1-6
clone size: NA
CDR3 DNA: TGTGCCAGCAGCCCTTATACCGGGACAGATAATTCACCCCTCCACTTT
CDR3 protein: CASSPYTGTDNSPLHF

V gene: TRBV4-1
D gene: TRBD1
J gene: TRBJ1-4
clone size: NA
CDR3 DNA: TGCGCCAGCAGCCAGGCCCGTGACAGGGGGCGAACCGAAAAACTGTTTTTT
CDR3 protein: CASSQARDRGRTEKLFF

V gene: TRBV5-1
D gene: TRBD2
J gene: TRBJ2-1
clone size: NA
CDR3 DNA: TGCGCCAGCAGCCTCACAATACCAGGACTAGCGGGGGGGTTCGGATCCAATGAGCAGTTCTTC
CDR3 protein: CASSLTIPGLAGGFGSNEQFF

V gene: TRBV9
D gene: TRBD2
J gene: TRBJ2-1
clone size: NA
CDR3 DNA: TGTGCCAGCAGCACAAGGGGACTAGCGGGGGACAATGAGCAGTTCTTC
CDR3 protein: CASSTRGLAGDNEQFF

V gene: TRBV19
D gene: NA
J gene: TRBJ1-5
clone size: NA
CDR3 DNA: TGTGCCAGTAGTATAGATTATGGCCGGGGAGGAGATCAGCCCCAGCATTTT
CDR3 protein: CASSIDYGRGGDQPQHF

V gene: TRBV2
D gene: TRBD2
J gene: TRBJ2-5
clone size: few
CDR3 DNA: TGTGCCAGCAAGGCAACAGCGGGGGGGCCAGAGACCCAGTACTTC
CDR3 protein: CASKATAGGPETQYF

V gene: TRBV20-1
D gene: NA
J gene: TRBJ2-5
clone size: NA
CDR3 DNA: TGCAGTGCTACGGGGGAAGAGACCCAGTACTTC
CDR3 protein: CSATGEETQYF

V gene: TRBV5-6
D gene: TRBD1
J gene: TRBJ1-6
clone size: NA
CDR3 DNA: TGTGCCAGCAGATTGGAGGGGGCGGTTGGGAATTCACCCCTCCACTTT
CDR3 protein: CASRLEGAVGNSPLHF

V gene: TRBV18
D gene: TRBD1
J gene: TRBJ1-1
clone size: NA
CDR3 DNA: TGTGCCAGCTCATCAGTACAGGGGCTGAACACTGAAGCTTTCTTT
CDR3 protein: CASSSVQGLNTEAFF

V gene: TRBV19
D gene: TRBD1
J gene: TRBJ1-2
clone size: NA
CDR3 DNA: TGTGCCAGTACCTCGGGACAGGGACGTTCAGGCTATGGCTACACCTTC
CDR3 protein: CASTSGQGRSGYGYTF

V gene: TRBV5-6
D gene: NA
J gene: TRBJ2-2
clone size: NA
CDR3 DNA: TGTGCCAGCAGCAAGATCGGGGGAGGCACCGGGGAGCTGTTTTTT
CDR3 protein: CASSKIGGGTGELFF

V gene: TRBV6-2/TRBV6-3
D gene: NA
J gene: TRBJ1-6
clone size: NA
CDR3 DNA: TGTGCCAGCAGTTGGACACTCTATAATTCACCCCTCCACTTT
CDR3 protein: CASSWTLYNSPLHF

V gene: TRBV5-1
D gene: NA
J gene: TRBJ1-1
clone size: NA
CDR3 DNA: TGCGCCAGCAGCTTGGGCGCTTCTAACACTGAAGCTTTCTTT
CDR3 protein: CASSLGASNTEAFF

V gene: TRBV12-3/TRBV12-4
D gene: NA
J gene: TRBJ1-2
clone size: NA
CDR3 DNA: TGTGCCAGCAGTACCCCGGAGATCTATGGCTACACCTTC
CDR3 protein: CASSTPEIYGYTF

V gene: TRBV28
D gene: TRBD1
J gene: TRBJ1-6
clone size: NA
CDR3 DNA: TGTGCCAGCAGTATCTACAGGACAGGGAGCTTTAATTCACCCCTCCACTTT
CDR3 protein: CASSIYRTGSFNSPLHF

V gene: TRBV5-8
D gene: TRBD1
J gene: TRBJ2-7
clone size: NA
CDR3 DNA: TGTGCCAGCAGCCTCGACAGGGGCCGGGGCGAGCAGTACTTC
CDR3 protein: CASSLDRGRGEQYF

V gene: TRBV6-1
D gene: NA
J gene: TRBJ1-6
clone size: NA
CDR3 DNA: TGTGCCAGCAGTGAGGAAAGGACAGTCAGCTCCTATAATTCACCCCTCCACTTT
CDR3 protein: CASSEERTVSSYNSPLHF

V gene: TRBV7-9
D gene: NA
J gene: TRBJ1-6
clone size: NA
CDR3 DNA: TGTGCCAGCAGCTTATCCGCAGGGGCAAATTCACCCCTCCACTTT
CDR3 protein: CASSLSAGANSPLHF

V gene: TRBV5-1
D gene: TRBD1
J gene: TRBJ1-2
clone size: NA
CDR3 DNA: TGCGCCAGCAGCTTGGTAGCAGGGGGGAACTATGGCTACACCTTC
CDR3 protein: CASSLVAGGNYGYTF

V gene: TRBV7-2
D gene: NA
J gene: TRBJ2-1
clone size: NA
CDR3 DNA: TGTGCCAGCAGCTTAAGACGGGGGGCCGGGTACAATGAGCAGTTCTTC
CDR3 protein: CASSLRRGAGYNEQFF

V gene: TRBV5-1
D gene: NA
J gene: TRBJ1-1
clone size: NA
CDR3 DNA: TGCGCCAGCAGCTCACCAGGGAACACTGAAGCTTTCTTT
CDR3 protein: CASSSPGNTEAFF

V gene: TRBV5-1
D gene: TRBD1
J gene: TRBJ1-2
clone size: NA
CDR3 DNA: TGCGCCAGCAGCTGGAGACGACAGGGTTCGGAAGGCTACACCTTC
CDR3 protein: CASSWRRQGSEGYTF

V gene: TRBV7-2
D gene: TRBD1
J gene: TRBJ1-2
clone size: NA
CDR3 DNA: TGTGCCAGCAGCCTTGGACAGGGGAGAGGCTACACCTTC
CDR3 protein: CASSLGQGRGYTF

V gene: TRBV19
D gene: NA
J gene: TRBJ1-2
clone size: NA
CDR3 DNA: TGTGCCAGTAGTGACGGGAACTATGGCTACACCTTC
CDR3 protein: CASSDGNYGYTF

V gene: TRBV7-9
D gene: NA
J gene: TRBJ1-6
clone size: NA
CDR3 DNA: TGTGCCAGCAGCCCAACTACAGGGTCCCCCCTCCACTTT
CDR3 protein: CASSPTTGSPLHF

V gene: TRBV6-6
D gene: NA
J gene: TRBJ2-3
clone size: NA
CDR3 DNA: TGTGCCAGCAGCCGGACTGTCAGAGGTGGTACAGATACGCAGTATTTT
CDR3 protein: CASSRTVRGGTDTQYF

V gene: TRBV30
D gene: NA
J gene: TRBJ1-5
clone size: NA
CDR3 DNA: TGTGCCTGGAGTTCTCGCCCCGGGATCGGCAATCAGCCCCAGCATTTT
CDR3 protein: CAWSSRPGIGNQPQHF

V gene: TRBV7-2
D gene: NA
J gene: TRBJ1-5
clone size: NA
CDR3 DNA: TGTGCCAGCAGCCCAGGACAGAATCAGCCCCAGCATTTT
CDR3 protein: CASSPGQNQPQHF

V gene: TRBV10-2
D gene: NA
J gene: TRBJ2-7
clone size: NA
CDR3 DNA: TGCGCCAGCAGTGAGTTACAGCCCTACGAGCAGTACTTC
CDR3 protein: CASSELQPYEQYF